This TCR beta chain was sequenced for a study of Graves' ophthalmopathy and Graves' hyperthyroidism. Study context: Pretreatment peripheral blood was obtained at initial diagnosis.

The CDR3 is made up of 17 amino acids. V was shortened by 5 bases and J by 0 bases, with 17 bases between the two germline ends. The sequenced template was RNA, covering the TCR beta CDR3 region. The first-round RT-PCR employed HTBI primers together with the Qiagen OneStep RT-PCR kit. A multiplex PCR was then performed as the second round. TCRdb reanalysed the multiplex PCR reads using MiXCR and keeps one entry per CDR3 protein. The sample includes about 240,000 distinct CDR3 sequences, around 42% of them seen just once. This sequence joins TRBV12-3 or TRBV12-4 and TRBJ1-5; possibly TRBD1 for D (6 bases). Sequencing was performed on peripheral blood. The receptor was derived from an adult man with Graves' ophthalmopathy. This chain's CDR3 is CASSREGDSYSNQPQHF. The CDR3, as DNA: TGTGCCAGCAGTCGGGAGGGGGATTCCTATAGCAATCAGCCCCAGCATTTT.